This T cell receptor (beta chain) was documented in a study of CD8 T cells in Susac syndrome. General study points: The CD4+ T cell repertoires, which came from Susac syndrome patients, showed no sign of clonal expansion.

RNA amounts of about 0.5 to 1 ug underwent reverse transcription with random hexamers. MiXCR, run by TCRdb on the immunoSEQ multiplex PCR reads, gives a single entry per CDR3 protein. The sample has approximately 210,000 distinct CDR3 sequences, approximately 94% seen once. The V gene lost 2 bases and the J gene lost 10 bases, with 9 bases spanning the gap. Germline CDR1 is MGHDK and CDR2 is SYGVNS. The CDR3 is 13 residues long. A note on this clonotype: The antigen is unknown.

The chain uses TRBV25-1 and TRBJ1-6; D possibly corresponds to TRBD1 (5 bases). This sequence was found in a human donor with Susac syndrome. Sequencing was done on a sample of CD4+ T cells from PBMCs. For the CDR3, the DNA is TGTGCCAGCAGTGAACAGGGATGGTCACCCCTCCACTTT. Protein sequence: CASSEQGWSPLHF.